What follows are 14 T cell receptor beta chains derived from one specimen sequenced in a study of T-cell reconstitution after alpha-beta-depleted transplantation in children. Unique molecular identifiers tagged the TCRbeta library. TCRdb re-called the PCR reads with MiXCR, one entry per CDR3 protein. The sample has over 150,000 distinct CDR3 sequences; 6.6% are singletons. The sample consisted of PBMCs, taken before TCRalphabeta/CD19-depleted stem cell transplant. The receptor source for this set is a boy younger than 10 with acute lymphoblastic leukemia, due to receive a stem cell transplant.

The sample holds many counts of this clonotype. The V call is TRBV29-1, the J call TRBJ1-5; perhaps TRBD1 as D (5 bases). Trimming removed 4 bases from V and 2 bases from J, with 15 bases in between. The CDR3 has 15 residues. Germline V gives CDR1 SQVTM, CDR2 ANQGSEA. CDR3 in amino acids: CSVAGGKGGNQPQHF. CDR3 sequence (DNA): TGCAGCGTTGCGGGGGGGAAAGGAGGCAATCAGCCCCAGCATTTT. Looking up the rest from reference TRBV29-1 and TRBJ1-5 gives the full variable domain: SAVISQKPSRDICQRGTSLTIQCQVDSQVTMMFWYRQQPGQSLTLIATANQGSEATYESGFVIDKFPISRPNLTFSTLTVSNMSPEDSSIYLCSVAGGKGGNQPQHFGDGTRLSIL.

This clonotype has just a few counts. The chain joins TRBV28 to TRBJ1-1; the D is unclear. CDR1 MDHEN and CDR2 SYDVKM come from the germline V gene. CDR3 length: 17 amino acids. Trimming removed 5 bases from V and 0 bases from J, with 19 bases in between. The CDR3 reads CASSPGVLRFMNTEAFF. In DNA, the CDR3 is TGTGCCAGCAGTCCGGGAGTTCTCAGGTTCATGAACACTGAAGCTTTCTTT.

There are many counts of this clonotype. CDR3 sequence (DNA): TGCGCCAGCAGCTTGGGACAGGAGGCCGAGCAGTACTTC. This encodes CASSLGQEAEQYF. The V call is TRBV5-1, the J call TRBJ2-7; TRBD1 might be the D (6 bases). The CDR3 contains 13 residues. Trimming took 0 bases from V and 6 from J, leaving 10 bases between them. Germline CDR1 SGHRS, CDR2 YFSETQ.

This clonotype has only a few counts. This chain connects TRBV20-1 to TRBJ1-5; 7 positions match TRBD1. Germline CDR1 reads DFQATT; CDR2 reads SNEGSKA (reference sequence). This CDR3 contains 14 residues. The J segment lost 4 bases and the V segment lost 3 bases, leaving 6 bases of the junction unmatched. The CDR3 DNA sequence: TGCAGTGCTAGGTCAGGGGGGACTAATCAGCCCCAGCATTTT. Its translation is CSARSGGTNQPQHF.

Only a few counts were recorded for this clonotype. The chain has TRBV20-1 and TRBJ2-1, with 8 bases aligning to TRBD2. Per the germline V gene, CDR1 is DFQATT and CDR2 is SNEGSKA (reference sequence). The CDR3 runs 15 residues. After removal of 1 base from V and 2 bases from J, the junction contained 4 bases not matched to a gene. Written as DNA, the CDR3 is TGCAGTGCTAGAGTGTCAGCGGGAGCCTACAATGAGCAGTTCTTC. Amino acids: CSARVSAGAYNEQFF.

At least ten counts were recorded for this clonotype. CDR3 residues: CASSLRGESTDTQYF. CDR3 bases: TGTGCCAGCAGCCTAAGGGGGGAGAGCACAGATACGCAGTATTTT. The V call is TRBV4-2, the J call TRBJ2-3, with D perhaps matching TRBD1 or TRBD2 (6 bases each). The CDR3 sequence is 15 residues long. Germline V gives CDR1 LGHNA, CDR2 YNFKEQ. Trimming removed 4 bases at V and 0 bases at J, with 11 bases between.

This clonotype was recorded at least ten times. The rearrangement joins TRBV29-1 to TRBJ2-3; D is ambiguous. The CDR3 consists of 15 residues. The germline V gene has CDR1 SQVTM and CDR2 ANQGSEA. V was shortened by 1 base and J by 4 bases, with 15 bases between the two germline ends. CDR3 loop: CSVEGWPGLSDTQYF. The CDR3 DNA reads as TGCAGCGTTGAAGGTTGGCCCGGTTTGTCAGATACGCAGTATTTT.

The rearrangement links TRBV7-8 to TRBJ1-5; D remains ambiguous. Trimming removed 4 bases from V and 1 base from J, with 11 bases in between. Germline CDR1 is SGHVS and CDR2 is FQNEAQ. The CDR3 contains 15 residues. The DNA for the CDR3 is TGTGCCAGCAGCTCCTCGGACGGGAGCAATCAGCCCCAGCATTTT. It specifies CASSSSDGSNQPQHF.

The chain joins TRBV6-2 or TRBV6-3 to TRBJ2-1; 11 bases are a match to TRBD2. Germline V CDR1 and CDR2: MNHEY, SVGEGT. Germline trimming cut 2 bases from V and 2 bases from J; bases unmatched to any gene: 8. This CDR3 comprises 18 residues. CDR3 sequence reads: CASSYPSASGRPYNEQFF. CDR3 sequence (DNA): TGTGCCAGCAGTTACCCCTCGGCTAGCGGGAGGCCCTACAATGAGCAGTTCTTC.

This clonotype was recorded many times. V gene TRBV28 combines with J gene TRBJ1-2, with D possibly matching TRBD1 (5 bases). This CDR3 region has 14 residues. Between the trimmed V and J ends, which lost 3 bases and 4 bases, there was a span of 12 bases. CDR1 MDHEN and CDR2 SYDVKM come from the germline V gene. As DNA, the CDR3 is TGTGCCAGCAGTTTTGGGGGAAGCATCTATGGCTACACCTTC. Amino acids: CASSFGGSIYGYTF.

The sample holds many counts of this clonotype. The chain is built from TRBV5-6 and TRBJ2-1, with D possibly TRBD1 on 5 matching bases. V was pared by 4 bases and J by 10 bases, with 12 bases between. The CDR3 runs to 12 residues. Germline CDR1 is SGHDT and CDR2 is YYEEEE. The CDR3 nucleotides read TGTGCCAGCAGCGCGGACACGAGGGAGCAGTTCTTC. The encoded protein is CASSADTREQFF.

This clonotype was recorded many times. The CDR3 region has the DNA TGTGCCAGCCTCGCCAGAGGCAGAACTGGGCAGTACTTC. This translates into CASLARGRTGQYF. The chain carries TRBV2 and TRBJ2-7, with D uncertain. Trimming took 8 bases from V and 9 from J, leaving 20 bases between them. CDR3 length equals 13 residues. Per the germline V gene, CDR1 is SNHLY and CDR2 is FYNNEI.

This clonotype was seen more than once but under ten times. The gene calls are TRBV7-2 and TRBJ2-3, with D possibly being TRBD1 (5 bases). The CDR3 covers 13 residues. V lost 5 bases and J lost 2, with 8 bases in between. Germline V CDR1 and CDR2: SGHTA, FQGNSA. This CDR3 reads CASSGQHTDTQYF. The DNA for the CDR3 is TGTGCCAGCAGCGGACAACACACAGATACGCAGTATTTT.

This rearrangement joins TRBV20-1 to TRBJ1-6; TRBD1 aligns across 7 bases. The J segment lost 9 bases and the V segment lost 3 bases, leaving 11 bases of the junction unmatched. Germline CDR1 is DFQATT and CDR2 is SNEGSKA (reference sequence). This CDR3 contains 15 residues. The CDR3 sequence is CSARANRGVFSPLHF. The CDR3 nucleotides read TGCAGTGCTAGGGCTAACAGGGGCGTATTTTCACCCCTCCACTTT.